This TCR beta chain was captured in a study of blood T cell repertoires in COVID-19. The overall study: Collection of acute and convalescent COVID-19 samples took place in the United States, Italy and Spain. From T cells, B-cell-depleted T cells, or PBMCs came the material, which was cDNA or gDNA.

How the authors handled the data: Amplification from reference gene primers served as the basis for estimated nucleated cell counts. Assay used: immunoSEQ multiplex PCR; TCRdb lists only in-frame clones, some missing. The DNA was the basis for D and trimming; V, J and clone size are from that table. The table has 140,000 to 150,000 clones, 84% seen once. This CDR3 comprises 13 residues. The V and J ends lost 0 bases and 1 base respectively, with 6 bases between them. Germline CDR1 and CDR2: GTSNPN and SVGIG (reference sequence). Specimen: peripheral blood. This receptor was identified in a human donor in a cohort sampled during active COVID-19. The rearrangement uses TRBV30 and TRBJ1-1, with unresolved D. The CDR3 DNA follows: TGTGCCTGGAGTGTAGCCTGGAACACTGAAGCTTTCTTT. Amino acid sequence: CAWSVAWNTEAFF.